This T cell receptor (beta chain) was sequenced for a study of blood T cell repertoires in COVID-19. Overall study context: Researchers got acute and convalescent COVID-19 samples from the United States, Italy and Spain. Nucleic acid was either cDNA or gDNA, and it came from T cells, B-cell-depleted T cells, or PBMCs.

The CDR3 contains 15 residues. The ends were cut back, 0 bases at V and 7 bases at J, with 14 bases in the middle. CDR1 and CDR2 (germline): SGHRS, YFSETQ. Per the original methods: Scientists estimated how many nucleated cells there were by amplifying reference gene primers. Here immunoSEQ multiplex PCR was the method, and the copy in TCRdb shows in-frame clones only, minus some. The V and J calls and clone size come from that table; D and trimming were worked out from the DNA. The data contain more than 60,000 clones, 82% of them singletons. This clone is a singleton in its sample. This TCR was sampled from a human donor in a cohort sampled during active COVID-19. Sample: peripheral blood. This chain joins TRBV5-1 and TRBJ2-1, with no clear D. This chain's CDR3 is CASSLATWSYNEQFF. The CDR3, as DNA: TGCGCCAGCAGCTTGGCAACGTGGAGTTATAATGAGCAGTTCTTC.